This T cell receptor beta chain came from a study of radiation and T cells in renal cell carcinoma (dated by TCRdb to the early 2020s). Notes on the research overall: The samples were obtained from a clinical trial, where primary renal cell carcinomas were treated with 15 Gy stereotactic body radiation therapy and then removed by nephrectomy 4 weeks afterward. Across all 50 or so samples, 3,800,000 or so unique CDR3 nucleotide sequences encoding 2,658,974 unique CDR3 amino acid sequences were identified. A total of around 53 samples underwent TCR beta sequencing, made up of about 25 tumors and roughly 27 peripheral blood samples.

Read against the paper, the sample's time point label means: baseline pretreatment blood. The intended sense of this specimen's treatment or condition label: 15 Gy SBRT to primary tumor, nephrectomy 4 weeks later. Serial peripheral blood from radiation-treated patients was sampled at baseline, 2 weeks and 4 weeks after SBRT to track tumor-enriched clonotypes. Every patient had renal cell carcinoma of clear cell pathology. Genomic DNA for TCR sequencing was prepared using the QIAamp DNA Blood Mini Kit (Qiagen). The analyses included just those samples that passed every quality control check. As for this clone: Its recognized antigen is unknown. No much larger clonotype is one base removed from it; base qualities were not supplied.

The germline V gene sets CDR1 to MNHNS and CDR2 to SASEGT. The CDR3 starts with the cysteine, ends with the phenylalanine, and has 10 residues. Solely the CDR3 DNA is kept, with 30 bases framed from the first base. V is cut by 8 bases and J by 8 bases, and the space between the germline ends is 9 bases. TCR beta libraries were generated from genomic DNA with the immunoSEQ kit, following the manufacturer's recommendations. For library preparation, a first multiplex PCR was performed with proprietary primers, followed by a second PCR in which unique barcodes were added, and bead cleanups were performed after each round. A positive control reaction and a negative control reaction, both provided in the kit, were run with every batch of samples. The final libraries underwent checking on an Agilent 4200 TapeStation D1000 ScreenTape, volumetric pooling, and quantification by qPCR. Sequencing was performed on an Illumina NextSeq500 with a MidOutput 150-cycle cartridge, and 156 Read1 and 15 Index1 cycles were run with kit custom primers. The pooled library was loaded at roughly 1 pM with a roughly 20% PhiX control spike-in. The study's processing was this. Vendor-processed data were analyzed in R, with a clonotype defined as all T cells sharing the same CDR3 nucleotide sequence. For clone abundance analyses, frequencies were normalized to the 10,000 most abundant clones per sample. Before analysis, public T cell clones were removed, and these numbered fewer than six per sample on average. Tumor-enriched clonotypes and baseline blood-enriched clonotypes were defined as those with an abundance difference of at least 32-fold between compartments. Clonotypes expanded or contracted between blood time points were identified with a beta-binomial differential abundance model. Tumor-blood repertoire similarity was measured with the Baroni-Urbani and Buser coefficient, and groups were compared using two-tailed Wilcoxon tests in R. TCRdb re-hosts the immuneACCESS table, in-frame sequences only. Its copies lack some clones; in the studies checked, an unresolved V gene accounts for under half of them, and the cause for the rest is not known. V and J calls and clone size come straight from that table; D and trimming were deduced from the DNA. Within this sample are about 160,000 clones, with 88% of them counted one time only. The ten largest clones add up to over 3.5% of the sample.

Study-wide findings and limitations: Changes in the blood repertoire were not tracked past 4 weeks after treatment. In blood, the top tumor clonotypes increased between baseline and 2 weeks post-radiation and then shrank by 4 weeks, which suggests that tumor-resident clones expanded only transiently. With a single-armed trial design, the study had no way to address how radiation dose or scheduling affects the TCR repertoire. Because pretreatment tumor biopsies were not available, the baseline intratumoral presence of clonotypes could not be determined.

The sequence was obtained from a woman in her seventies with renal cell carcinoma. Rearrangement joined TRBV6-1 to TRBJ1-2, with the D gene not confidently named. Material: blood, obtained from a patient whose treatment included radiotherapy and nephrectomy. The DNA sequence is as follows: TGTGCCAGCGGGAGTTTGGGCTACACCTTC. Translation gives CASGSLGYTF.